The clone carrying this T cell receptor beta chain was found a few times. Per the original methods: Estimates of nucleated cell counts were drawn from the amplification of reference gene primers. Produced via immunoSEQ multiplex PCR; TCRdb's table is partial and in-frame only. Clone size and the V and J calls come from that table; the DNA yielded D and trimming. The profile covers more than 20,000 clones, with roughly nine tenths appearing a single time and roughly 25% taken by the ten largest. The CDR3 spans 12 residues. The V gene end was trimmed by 10 bases and the J gene end by 4 bases; junction bases not matched to a gene: 2. Germline V gene lookup returns CDR1 SGHTA and CDR2 FQGNSA. These data are taken from a study of blood T cell repertoires in COVID-19. Study summary: The origin of the acute and convalescent COVID-19 samples was the United States, Italy and Spain. In each case, the material was cDNA or gDNA derived from T cells, B-cell-depleted T cells, or PBMCs.

V gene TRBV7-2 combines with J gene TRBJ1-2, with 11 nucleotides matching TRBD1. Sequencing was done on a sample of peripheral blood. The receptor's source is a human donor with active COVID-19. The donor label of this sample is uncertain. CDR3 loop: CATGQGAYGYTF. Here the CDR3 DNA reads TGTGCCACTGGACAGGGGGCCTATGGCTACACCTTC.